This T cell receptor (beta chain) was recovered during a study of early T cells in non-severe SARS-CoV-2 infection. At the level of the study: RNA in bulk from unsorted whole blood was sequenced, and chains were unpaired. Findings and caveats of the study: Matching results from VDJdb favored anti-spike CD8 responses, leaving private and CD4 specificities undetected.

As regards this clonotype: Its antigen remains unknown.

Individual cDNA molecules received unique molecular identifiers during library preparation. MiXCR, run by TCRdb on the 5' RACE reads, gives a single entry per CDR3 protein. The table records roughly 80,000 distinct CDR3 sequences, roughly 12% of them present only once. Looked up from germline, CDR1 is SNHLY and CDR2 is FYNNEI. The CDR3 runs 13 residues. V lost 7 bases to trimming and J lost 8 bases, with 12 bases between them. This chain uses TRBV2 with TRBJ1-6; no firm D call. This clonotype originated in an adult who was a healthcare worker with PCR-confirmed SARS-CoV-2 infection or an uninfected control (not recorded which). The sequencing here drew on whole blood, taken at baseline. This CDR3 reads CASTERTDSPLHF. As DNA, the CDR3 is TGTGCCAGCACCGAAAGGACGGATTCACCCCTCCACTTT. Together with reference TRBV2 and TRBJ1-6, the CDR3 gives the full variable domain: EPEVTQTPSHQVTQMGQEVILRCVPISNHLYFYWYRQILGQKVEFLVSFYNNEISEKSEIFDDQFSVERPDGSNFTLKIRSTKLEDSAMYFCASTERTDSPLHFGNGTRLTVT.